This T cell receptor (beta chain) was recorded in a study of T cell clusters in autoimmune cytopenias. Study results and caveats: Primary autoimmune cytopenia patients appeared to lack physiological T cell clusters present in healthy donors.

The germline gives CDR1 PRHDT, CDR2 FYEKMQ (reference sequence). The CDR3 loop spans 15 amino acids. Each sample's input was roughly 250 ng genomic DNA, 38,000 or so genome equivalents. With respect to this clonotype: The antigen is undetermined.

TRB rearrangements were amplified by touch-down multiplex PCR with mixed TRB-A/B primers. TCRdb reprocessed the multiplex PCR reads and stores each CDR3 protein as one record, lacking DNA. In all, the sample yields just under 5,000 distinct CDR3 sequences. The same data also went into a second study, on T cell repertoires in aging, cancer and after chemotherapy. As that report states: The full dataset contained several million TCR reads.

This chain connects TRBV13 to TRBJ2-1; absent DNA, TCRdb's TRBD2 call cannot be checked. This clonotype was obtained from a human donor with chronic lymphocytic leukemia. The donor label of this sample is uncertain. Sequencing was carried out using peripheral blood. The CDR3 spells CASSLYRGGINEQFF.